One TCR beta chain is described in this entry. This specimen belongs to a study of shared T cell receptors in the human thymus. Repertoires were generated with immunoSEQ multiplex PCR, while TCRdb's copy carries only in-frame clones and drops some. The repertoire has 600,000 to 900,000 clones, 80% to 90% of them found once; the top ten carry around 0.0094%. The CDR3 covers 16 residues. Trimming took 5 bases from V and 1 from J, leaving 18 bases between them. Germline CDR1 is MNHEY and CDR2 is SMNVEV (reference sequence). Separately, the same data were catalogued under a study of human thymus T cells. From that report: Resections obtained during corrective heart surgery supplied the thymus tissue. Both thymic and peripheral blood repertoires showed apparently biased V and J usage. Related research described thymic repertoires that were highly overlapping among unrelated individuals.

This clonotype originated in a girl under three years old with a congenital heart defect. This sequence joins TRBV27 and TRBJ2-7; D might be TRBD1 (5 bases). The sequencing sample was made of thymocytes. The CDR3 nucleotides read TGTGCCAGCAGTGGGGTCGGCAGGGCCTCATCCTACGAGCAGTACTTC. Amino acids: CASSGVGRASSYEQYF.